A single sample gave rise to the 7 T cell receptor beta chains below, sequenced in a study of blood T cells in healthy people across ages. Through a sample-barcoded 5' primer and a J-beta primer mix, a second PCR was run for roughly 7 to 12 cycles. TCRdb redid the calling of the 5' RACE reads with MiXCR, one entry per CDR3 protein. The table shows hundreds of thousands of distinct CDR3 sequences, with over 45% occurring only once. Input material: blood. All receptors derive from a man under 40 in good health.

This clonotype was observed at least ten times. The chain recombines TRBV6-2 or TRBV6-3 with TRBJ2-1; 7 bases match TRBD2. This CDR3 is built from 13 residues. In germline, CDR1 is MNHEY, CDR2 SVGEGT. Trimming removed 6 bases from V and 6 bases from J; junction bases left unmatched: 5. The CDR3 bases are TGTGCCAGCAGCCCTGGACTAGTCAATGAGCAGTTCTTC. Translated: CASSPGLVNEQFF.

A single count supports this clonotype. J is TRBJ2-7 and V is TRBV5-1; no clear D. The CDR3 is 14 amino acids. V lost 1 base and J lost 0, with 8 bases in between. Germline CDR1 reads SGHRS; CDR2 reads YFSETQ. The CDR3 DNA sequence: TGCGCCAGCAGCTTGCTGAAGAGCTCCTACGAGCAGTACTTC. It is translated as CASSLLKSSYEQYF. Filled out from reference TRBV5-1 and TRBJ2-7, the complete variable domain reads KAGVTQTPRYLIKTRGQQVTLSCSPISGHRSVSWYQQTPGQGLQFLFEYFSETQRNKGNFPGRFSGRQFSNSRSEMNVSTLELGDSALYLCASSLLKSSYEQYFGPGTRLTVT.

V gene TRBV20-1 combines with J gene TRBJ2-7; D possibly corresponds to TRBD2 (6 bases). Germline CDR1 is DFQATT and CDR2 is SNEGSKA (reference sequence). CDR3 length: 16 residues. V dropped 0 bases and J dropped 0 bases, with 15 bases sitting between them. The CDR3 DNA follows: TGCAGTGCTAGAGATCGTATGGGCGGGGCCTCCTACGAGCAGTACTTC. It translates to CSARDRMGGASYEQYF.

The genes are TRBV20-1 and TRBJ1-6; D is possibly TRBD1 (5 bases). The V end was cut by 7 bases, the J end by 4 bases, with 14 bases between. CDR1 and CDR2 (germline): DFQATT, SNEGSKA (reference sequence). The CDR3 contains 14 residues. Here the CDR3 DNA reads TGCAGTGGTCGGGGGTCGAATTATAATTCACCCCTCCACTTT. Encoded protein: CSGRGSNYNSPLHF.

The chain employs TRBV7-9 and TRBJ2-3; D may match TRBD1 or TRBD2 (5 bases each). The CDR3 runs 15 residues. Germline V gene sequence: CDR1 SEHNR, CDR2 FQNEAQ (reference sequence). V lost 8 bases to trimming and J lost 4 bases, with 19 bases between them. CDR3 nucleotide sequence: TGTGCCAGCCTGAGTCCAGGGAGTTTGGCAGATACGCAGTATTTT. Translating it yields CASLSPGSLADTQYF.

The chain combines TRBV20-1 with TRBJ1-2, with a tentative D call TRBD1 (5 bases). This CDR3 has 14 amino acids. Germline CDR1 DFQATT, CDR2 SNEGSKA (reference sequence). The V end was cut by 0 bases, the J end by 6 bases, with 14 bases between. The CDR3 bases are TGCAGTGCTAGAGATGGGGGGGACCCCAATGGCTACACCTTC. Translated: CSARDGGDPNGYTF.

The CDR3, as DNA: TGTGCCAGCAGCACCGACTATTTGGGCACAGATACGCAGTATTTT. Its protein is CASSTDYLGTDTQYF. V usage is TRBV5-4 and J usage is TRBJ2-3; a possible D gene is TRBD2 (5 bases). Germline-derived CDR1 and CDR2 are SGHNT and YYREEE (reference sequence). CDR3 length: 15 residues. The germline V and J ends were trimmed by 4 bases and 1 base, with 13 bases remaining between them.